Presented here are 18 T cell receptor beta chains from one specimen sequenced in a study of T cell repertoires in cytomegalovirus infection. One entry per CDR3 protein, called by TCRdb with MiXCR from the reads. This table has about 230,000 distinct CDR3 sequences, about 23% appearing once. Input material: CD8+ T cells from PBMCs. The receptors derive from a human donor in good health (CMV status not recorded). Some clones in this sample may be carry-over from other donors' samples.

This clonotype was recorded at least ten times. The chain carries TRBV7-2 and TRBJ1-3; possible D gene TRBD1, 6 bases. The CDR3 has 13 amino acids. The V and J ends lost 8 bases and 0 bases respectively, with 8 bases between them. Looked up from germline, CDR1 is SGHTA and CDR2 is FQGNSA. The CDR3 nucleotides read TGTGCCAGCGGGGGCCACTCTGGAAACACCATATATTTT. The encoded protein is CASGGHSGNTIYF.

The chain links TRBV20-1 to TRBJ2-5, with 13 nucleotides matching TRBD2. The CDR3 is 17 residues long. Germline values: CDR1 DFQATT, CDR2 SNEGSKA (reference sequence). CDR3 DNA sequence: TGCAGGCGAACCTCCGGGACTAGCGGGGAATTGAGAGAGACCCAGTACTTC. It is translated as CRRTSGTSGELRETQYF.

The chain employs TRBV2 and TRBJ2-7; 9 bases line up with TRBD2. This CDR3 is 14 amino acids long. V was pared by 8 bases and J by 12 bases, with 17 bases of the junction left unmatched. CDR1 is SNHLY and CDR2 is FYNNEI in the germline V gene. CDR3 in amino acids: CASAGGAGDFLTYF. CDR3 DNA sequence: TGTGCCAGCGCGGGGGGGGCCGGGGACTTCCTGACGTACTTC.

In this sample, this clonotype turned up a few times. V usage is TRBV28 and J usage is TRBJ2-7; 10 nucleotides match TRBD1. The CDR3 has 15 residues. CDR1 is MDHEN, CDR2 SYDVKM, per germline. The V segment lost 3 bases and the J segment 5 bases; nucleotides outside the gene matches: 7. The DNA for the CDR3 is TGTGCCAGCAGTTTTCGGGGACAGGGGAACAACGAGCAGTACTTC. Translating gives CASSFRGQGNNEQYF.

This clonotype was observed a few times. The rearrangement links TRBV6-5 to TRBJ2-2; D call uncertain. This CDR3 is 16 amino acids long. Germline V gene sequence: CDR1 MNHEY, CDR2 SVGAGI. Trimming removed 5 bases from V and 0 bases from J, with 13 bases in between. In DNA, the CDR3 is TGTGCCAGCAGTCACGACACCTTTACGAACACCGGGGAGCTGTTTTTT. This sequence encodes CASSHDTFTNTGELFF.

In its sample, this clonotype was seen a few times. The chain couples TRBV20-1 to TRBJ2-1; the D is unclear. Germline CDR1 is DFQATT and CDR2 is SNEGSKA (reference sequence). Trimming took 3 bases from V and 4 from J, leaving 13 bases between them. The CDR3 extends over 14 amino acids. The chain's CDR3 is CSASWARGYNEQFF. CDR3 in DNA: TGCAGTGCTAGTTGGGCTCGTGGGTACAATGAGCAGTTCTTC.

The rearrangement joins TRBV19 to TRBJ1-6; D is uncertain. Germline V gene lookup returns CDR1 LNHDA and CDR2 SQIVND (reference sequence). V was pared by 5 bases and J by 3 bases, with 14 bases between. The CDR3 totals 16 residues. The DNA of the CDR3 is TGTGCCAGTAGTCCCCGGACCGCCGGCTATAATTCACCCCTCCACTTT. Translation gives CASSPRTAGYNSPLHF.

This clonotype showed up many times. This rearrangement joins TRBV4-1 to TRBJ1-5; no clear D gene. The CDR3 has 14 amino acids. V was trimmed by 1 base and J by 6 bases, leaving 10 bases between them. Germline CDR1 reads MGHRA; CDR2 reads YSYEKL. The CDR3 protein is CASSQVLESQPQHF. The CDR3 nucleotides read TGCGCCAGCAGCCAAGTATTGGAAAGTCAGCCCCAGCATTTT.

Ten or more counts support this clonotype. J is TRBJ1-4 and V is TRBV7-8; 11 bases agree with TRBD1. Losses at the gene ends were 5 bases for V and 8 bases for J; bases not matched to a gene: 7. The CDR3 is 15 amino acids. Germline assignment: CDR1 SGHVS and CDR2 FQNEAQ. The CDR3 spells CASSRRTGGMEKLFF. CDR3 nucleotide sequence: TGTGCCAGCAGCCGAAGGACAGGGGGCATGGAAAAACTGTTTTTT.

The rearrangement uses TRBV6-5 and TRBJ2-3; D is perhaps TRBD1 (6 bases). The germline V gene has CDR1 MNHEY and CDR2 SVGAGI. This CDR3 has 14 residues. V was pared by 5 bases and J by 4 bases, with 13 bases between. CDR3 residues: CASSTWGLADTQYF. CDR3 sequence (DNA): TGTGCCAGCAGTACGTGGGGGCTTGCAGATACGCAGTATTTT.

At least ten counts were recorded for this clonotype. This chain uses TRBV7-6 with TRBJ1-1; 12 nucleotides align to TRBD1. The length of the CDR3 is 18 residues. Trimming removed 0 bases from V and 5 bases from J; junction bases left unmatched: 10. From germline, CDR1 is SGHVS and CDR2 FNYEAQ. CDR3 amino acids: CASSLADVRDRGLTEAFF. In DNA, the CDR3 is TGTGCCAGCAGCTTAGCCGATGTCCGGGACAGGGGGCTAACTGAAGCTTTCTTT.

A few counts support this clonotype. The rearrangement uses TRBV28 and TRBJ2-1; TRBD2 matches 8 bases. Germline CDR1 and CDR2: MDHEN and SYDVKM. The V and J ends lost 5 bases and 0 bases, in that order; junction bases with no gene match: 9. CDR3 length equals 17 residues. In DNA, the CDR3 is TGTGCCAGCAGTCCTCTACCGCTAGCGGGCTCCTACAATGAGCAGTTCTTC. Translating gives CASSPLPLAGSYNEQFF.

J is TRBJ1-1 and V is TRBV14; D may be TRBD1 (5 bases). The germline gives CDR1 SGHDN, CDR2 FVKESK. V lost 3 bases and J 5 bases, leaving 10 bases between the germline ends. The CDR3 has 13 residues. The CDR3, as DNA: TGTGCCAGCAGCCACGGGGGTGGAACTGAAGCTTTCTTT. Amino acids: CASSHGGGTEAFF.

In this sample, this clonotype turned up many times. J is TRBJ1-6 and V is TRBV28; 9 nucleotides align to TRBD1. The CDR3 sequence is 16 residues long. Germline V gene sequence: CDR1 MDHEN, CDR2 SYDVKM. J was trimmed by 7 bases and V by 3 bases; bases with no gene match: 7. The CDR3 nucleotides read TGTGCCAGCAGTTTCATGGGACAGGGCGACAATTCACCCCTCCACTTT. Residues: CASSFMGQGDNSPLHF.

This chain links TRBV7-9 with TRBJ2-1, with D perhaps TRBD1 (5 bases). The CDR3 loop spans 13 amino acids. The V gene's germline CDR1 is SEHNR and CDR2 FQNEAQ (reference sequence). The V gene lost 4 bases and the J gene lost 6 bases, with 10 bases spanning the gap. CDR3 DNA sequence: TGTGCCAGCAGCTGGGTAGGGGCCAATGAGCAGTTCTTC. It codes for CASSWVGANEQFF.

This chain connects TRBV4-1 to TRBJ1-1; the D is unclear. The V gene lost 3 bases and the J gene lost 3 bases, with 2 bases spanning the gap. The CDR3 is 11 amino acids. CDR1 and CDR2 (germline): MGHRA, YSYEKL. In DNA, the CDR3 is TGCGCCAGCAGCCATTACACTGAAGCTTTCTTT. This translates into CASSHYTEAFF.

V and J are TRBV29-1 and TRBJ2-7, with TRBD1 matching 7 bases. CDR3 length: 12 amino acids. The germline V gene has CDR1 SQVTM and CDR2 ANQGSEA. Germline trimming cut 7 bases from V and 2 bases from J; bases unmatched to any gene: 5. The CDR3 DNA reads TGCAGCGGCCGGACAGGTGCCTACGAGCAGTACTTC. Translation: CSGRTGAYEQYF.

The J gene is TRBJ2-7, the V gene TRBV13; tentative D call: TRBD1 (6 bases). CDR1 is PRHDT and CDR2 is FYEKMQ in the germline V gene (reference sequence). The CDR3 contains 13 residues. V was clipped by 5 bases and J by 4 bases, with 12 bases between them. The CDR3 is CASSGGQKYEQYF. The CDR3 DNA reads as TGTGCCAGCAGCGGCGGACAGAAATACGAGCAGTACTTC.